This T cell receptor beta chain was retrieved from a study of radiotherapy plus CTLA-4 blockade in lung cancer. At the level of the study: An objective response was seen in around 19% of patients, and disease control in over 25%.

Comment on this clone: What it binds is not known.

Study-wide points: Blood saw expansion of tumor-derived TCR clones after radiotherapy plus ipilimumab. Dynamics of early blood T cell clones, together with interferon-beta, were reportedly the best predictors of response.

Per germline, CDR1 SNHLY and CDR2 FYNNEI. Trimming pared 9 bases from V and 5 bases from J, leaving 14 bases between. CDR3 length: 12 amino acids. The study treated chemo-refractory metastatic non-small-cell lung cancer patients with focal radiation plus ipilimumab CTLA-4 blockade. Some clones are missing from TCRdb's copy, which holds only in-frame ones; the method was immunoSEQ multiplex PCR. The table has 12,000 or so clones, about 88% seen once; the top ten hold 29%. Specimen: peripheral blood, collected from a patient treated with radiotherapy plus ipilimumab. This TCR derives from a human donor with non-small cell lung cancer that progressed on radiotherapy plus ipilimumab. The chain is built from TRBV2 and TRBJ2-7, with D maybe TRBD1 (6 bases). This chain's CDR3 is CARGTGNDEQYF. CDR3 DNA sequence: TGTGCCAGGGGAACAGGGAACGACGAGCAGTACTTC.